This is a list of T cell receptor beta chains from one sample in a study of regulatory T cells in long-lasting Graves disease. TCRdb passed the multiplex PCR reads through MiXCR, listing each CDR3 protein once. The repertoire holds roughly 500,000 distinct CDR3 sequences, with under 25% as singletons. The sequencing used peripheral blood mononuclear cells (PBMCs), collected when the disease was refractory, from a patient treated with antithyroid drugs. These receptors were obtained from a female donor with Graves disease. Both conserved end residues are part of each CDR3.

v_call,j_call,cdr3_aa
TRBV11-2,TRBJ1-4,CASSTWTQGGERKLFF
TRBV6-1,TRBJ2-5,CTSTSREHQETQYF
TRBV30,TRBJ1-5,CAWSDQTGVINQPQHF
TRBV6-1,TRBJ2-7,CASSHEGAYEQYF
TRBV30,TRBJ1-2,CAWSLTGRVGYTF
TRBV12-3/TRBV12-4,TRBJ1-5,CASSLTDNQPQHF
TRBV11-3,TRBJ2-7,CATNQGTGTPLSEQYF
TRBV28,TRBJ1-5,CASSFLAASPNQPQHF
TRBV9,TRBJ2-1,CASSPSPGLARNEQFF
TRBV6-1,TRBJ1-4,CASRRTQGGVEKLFF
TRBV6-5,TRBJ1-1,CASSFEGENTEAFF
TRBV7-9,TRBJ1-3,CASSLAGGISSGNTIYF
TRBV6-2/TRBV6-3,TRBJ2-7,CASSYSWDSGYEQYF
TRBV5-1,TRBJ1-5,CASRYPGDRNQPQHF
TRBV20-1,TRBJ1-2,CSAAGTGDVGYGYTF
TRBV2,TRBJ1-3,CASRPTVSSGNTIYF
TRBV27,TRBJ2-5,CASSSREGETQYF
TRBV7-2,TRBJ2-4,CASSRAGSGDIQYF
TRBV5-1,TRBJ2-7,CASSLSPAGYEQYF
TRBV5-1,TRBJ1-5,CASSLNGDNQPQHF
TRBV10-3,TRBJ2-7,CAITAVSGRSSHEQYF
TRBV20-1,TRBJ1-4,CSALLPPGNEKLFF
TRBV7-9,TRBJ1-4,CASSLSGRGENEKLFF
TRBV28,TRBJ2-2,CAGQSLAGELFF
TRBV5-1,TRBJ1-2,CASSLGDRLSGYTF
TRBV29-1,TRBJ1-1,CSVSKGTEAFF
TRBV3-1,TRBJ1-1,CASSRTVVNTEAFF
TRBV29-1,TRBJ2-5,CSVVGTALGETQYF
TRBV6-1,TRBJ1-2,CASSEGTGGRYGYTF
TRBV6-1,TRBJ2-2,CASGSGGNTGELFF
TRBV12-3/TRBV12-4,TRBJ2-7,CASSLRDSPSYEQYF
TRBV30,TRBJ1-4,CAWSVRTGRNEKLFF
TRBV11-2,TRBJ2-7,CASSLTGGFYEQYF
TRBV11-1,TRBJ2-7,CASSLDYASSEQYF
TRBV5-1,TRBJ2-7,CASSLTGINEQYF
TRBV11-3,TRBJ2-3,CASSRIAGGPSDTQYF
TRBV28,TRBJ2-1,CASSLGLASLSSYNEQFF
TRBV19,TRBJ1-1,CASSNTGVSTEAFF
TRBV2,TRBJ1-3,CASNPRAGNSGNTIYF
TRBV12-3/TRBV12-4,TRBJ2-5,CASSFGGGTQYF
TRBV6-1,TRBJ2-7,CASTDNSGSKYF
TRBV28,TRBJ1-1,CASSLSSDSSKGTEAFF
TRBV18,TRBJ2-7,CASSPQGSEQYF
TRBV11-2,TRBJ2-5,CASSSDRGIQETQYF
TRBV7-8,TRBJ2-7,CASRPAGGEQYF
TRBV2,TRBJ1-1,CASRALFGTEAFF
TRBV20-1,TRBJ1-3,CSVMRGDSGNTIYF
TRBV13,TRBJ1-1,CASSRGRPQNTEAFF
TRBV28,TRBJ1-2,CASSPDSANYGYTF
TRBV6-1,TRBJ2-7,CASSEDPTSSYEQYF
TRBV11-2,TRBJ1-6,CASSPGGVRSPLHF
TRBV28,TRBJ2-4,CASSPGGVVNIQYF
TRBV20-1,TRBJ1-6,CSAERLGSNSPLHF